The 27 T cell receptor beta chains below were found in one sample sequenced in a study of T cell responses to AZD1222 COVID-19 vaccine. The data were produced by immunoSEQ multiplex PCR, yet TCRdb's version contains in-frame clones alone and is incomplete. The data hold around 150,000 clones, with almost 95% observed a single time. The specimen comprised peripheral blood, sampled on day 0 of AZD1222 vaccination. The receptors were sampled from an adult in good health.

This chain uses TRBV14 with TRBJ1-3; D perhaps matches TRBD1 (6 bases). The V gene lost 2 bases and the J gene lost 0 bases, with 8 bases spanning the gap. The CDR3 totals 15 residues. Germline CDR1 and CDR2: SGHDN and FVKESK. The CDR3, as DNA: TGTGCCAGCAGCCAATGGGGGCGCTCTGGAAACACCATATATTTT. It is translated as CASSQWGRSGNTIYF.

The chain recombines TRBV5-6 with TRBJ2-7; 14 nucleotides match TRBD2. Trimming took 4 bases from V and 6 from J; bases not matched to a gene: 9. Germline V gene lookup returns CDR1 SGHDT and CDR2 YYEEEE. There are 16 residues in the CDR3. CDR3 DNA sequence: TGTGCCAGCAGCCGGGGACTAGCGGGAGCTGGGGGCGAGCAGTACTTC. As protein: CASSRGLAGAGGEQYF.

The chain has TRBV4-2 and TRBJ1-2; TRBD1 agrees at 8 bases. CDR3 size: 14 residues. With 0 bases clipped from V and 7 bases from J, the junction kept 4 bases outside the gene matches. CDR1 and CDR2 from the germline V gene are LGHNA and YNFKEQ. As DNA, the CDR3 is TGTGCCAGCAGCCAAGATACAGGGGGGAGTGGCTACACCTTC. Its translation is CASSQDTGGSGYTF.

DNA for the CDR3: TGTGCCAGCTACAGTGAACGACTGAGGGTGGATGAAAAACTGTTTTTT. It encodes CASYSERLRVDEKLFF. This chain links TRBV27 with TRBJ1-4; D remains ambiguous. Per the germline V gene, CDR1 is MNHEY and CDR2 is SMNVEV (reference sequence). Trimming stripped 8 bases from V and 6 bases from J, with 22 bases between. The CDR3 covers 16 residues.

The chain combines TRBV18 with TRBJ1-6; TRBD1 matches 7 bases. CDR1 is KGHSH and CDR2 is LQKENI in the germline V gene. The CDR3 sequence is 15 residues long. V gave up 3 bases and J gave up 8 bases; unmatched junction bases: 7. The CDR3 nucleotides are TGTGCCAGCTCACCTACACAGGGGCGGGATTCACCCCTCCACTTT. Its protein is CASSPTQGRDSPLHF. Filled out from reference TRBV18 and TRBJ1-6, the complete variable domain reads NAGVMQNPRHLVRRRGQEARLRCSPMKGHSHVYWYRQLPEEGLKFMVYLQKENIIDESGMPKERFSAEFPKEGPSILRIQQVVRGDSAAYFCASSPTQGRDSPLHFGNGTRLTVT.

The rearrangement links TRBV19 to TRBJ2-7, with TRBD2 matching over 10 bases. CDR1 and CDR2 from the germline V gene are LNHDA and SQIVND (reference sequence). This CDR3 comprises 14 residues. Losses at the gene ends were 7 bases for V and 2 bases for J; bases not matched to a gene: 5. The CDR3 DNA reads TGTGCCAGTAATCCGAGCGGGGGGGCCTACGAGCAGTACTTC. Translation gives CASNPSGGAYEQYF.

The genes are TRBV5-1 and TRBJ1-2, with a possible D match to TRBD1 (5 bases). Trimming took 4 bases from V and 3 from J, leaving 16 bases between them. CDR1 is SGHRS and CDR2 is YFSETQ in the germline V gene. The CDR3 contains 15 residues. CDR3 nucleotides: TGCGCCAGCAGCATGTTAAGGGACCGCCACTATGGCTACACCTTC. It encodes CASSMLRDRHYGYTF.

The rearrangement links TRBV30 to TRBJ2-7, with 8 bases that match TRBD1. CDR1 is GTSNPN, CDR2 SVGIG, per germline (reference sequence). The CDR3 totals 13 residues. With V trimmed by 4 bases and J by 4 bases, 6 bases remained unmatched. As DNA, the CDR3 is TGTGCCTGGACGGGCAGGGGGCATTACGAGCAGTACTTC. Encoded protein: CAWTGRGHYEQYF.

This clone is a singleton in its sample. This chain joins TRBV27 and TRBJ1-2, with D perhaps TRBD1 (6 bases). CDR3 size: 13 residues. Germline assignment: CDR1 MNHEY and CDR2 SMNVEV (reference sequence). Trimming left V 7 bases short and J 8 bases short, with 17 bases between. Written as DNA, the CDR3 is TGTGCCAGCACCAAAACAGGGATTTTGGGCTACACCTTC. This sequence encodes CASTKTGILGYTF.

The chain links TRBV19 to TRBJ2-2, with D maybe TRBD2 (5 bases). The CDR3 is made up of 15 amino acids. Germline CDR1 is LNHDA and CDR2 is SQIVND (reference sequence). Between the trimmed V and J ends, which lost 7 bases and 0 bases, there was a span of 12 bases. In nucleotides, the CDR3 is TGTGCCAGTACCCCCCCCGGGACGAACACCGGGGAGCTGTTTTTT. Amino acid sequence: CASTPPGTNTGELFF. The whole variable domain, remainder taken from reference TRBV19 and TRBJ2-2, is DGGITQSPKYLFRKEGQNVTLSCEQNLNHDAMYWYRQDPGQGLRLIYYSQIVNDFQKGDIAEGYSVSREKKESFPLTVTSAQKNPTAFYLCASTPPGTNTGELFFGEGSRLTVL.

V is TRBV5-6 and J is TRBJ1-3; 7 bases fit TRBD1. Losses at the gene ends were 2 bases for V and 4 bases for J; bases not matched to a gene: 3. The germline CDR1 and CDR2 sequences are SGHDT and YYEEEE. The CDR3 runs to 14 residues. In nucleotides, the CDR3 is TGTGCCAGCAGCTTAGGGACAGCAGGAAACACCATATATTTT. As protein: CASSLGTAGNTIYF. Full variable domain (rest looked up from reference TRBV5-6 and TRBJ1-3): DAGVTQSPTHLIKTRGQQVTLRCSPKSGHDTVSWYQQALGQGPQFIFQYYEEEERQRGNFPDRFSGHQFPNYSSELNVNALLLGDSALYLCASSLGTAGNTIYFGEGSWLTVV.

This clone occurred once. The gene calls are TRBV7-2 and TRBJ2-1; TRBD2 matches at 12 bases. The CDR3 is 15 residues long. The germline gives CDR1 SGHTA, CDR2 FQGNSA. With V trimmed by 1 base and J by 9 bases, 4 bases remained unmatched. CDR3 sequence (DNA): TGTGCCAGCAGCTTAGGGACTAGCGGGGTGGGTGAGCAGTTCTTC. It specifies CASSLGTSGVGEQFF.

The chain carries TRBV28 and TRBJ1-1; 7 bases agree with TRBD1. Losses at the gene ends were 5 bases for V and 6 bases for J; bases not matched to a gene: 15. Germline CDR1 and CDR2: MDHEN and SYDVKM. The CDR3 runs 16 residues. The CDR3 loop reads CASSASLGQRLSEAFF. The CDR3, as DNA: TGTGCCAGCAGTGCCTCTTTGGGACAGCGGCTGTCTGAAGCTTTCTTT.

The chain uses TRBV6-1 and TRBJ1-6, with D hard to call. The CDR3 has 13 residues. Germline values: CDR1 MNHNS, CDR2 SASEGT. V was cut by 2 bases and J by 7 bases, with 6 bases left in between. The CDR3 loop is CASSEYFNSPLHF. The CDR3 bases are TGTGCCAGCAGTGAATATTTCAATTCACCCCTCCACTTT.

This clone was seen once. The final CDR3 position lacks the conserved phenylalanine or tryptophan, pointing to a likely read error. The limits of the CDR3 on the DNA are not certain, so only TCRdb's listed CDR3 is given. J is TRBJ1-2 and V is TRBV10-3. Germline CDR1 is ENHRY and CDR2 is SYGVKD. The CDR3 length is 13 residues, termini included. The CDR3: CAISEAEGRSQTV.

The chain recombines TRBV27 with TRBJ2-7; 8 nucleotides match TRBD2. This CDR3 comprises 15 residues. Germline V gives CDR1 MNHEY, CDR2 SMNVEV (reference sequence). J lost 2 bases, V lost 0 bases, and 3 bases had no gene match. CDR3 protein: CASSLSRGGPYEQYF. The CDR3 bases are TGTGCCAGCAGTTTATCCCGGGGGGGACCCTACGAGCAGTACTTC.

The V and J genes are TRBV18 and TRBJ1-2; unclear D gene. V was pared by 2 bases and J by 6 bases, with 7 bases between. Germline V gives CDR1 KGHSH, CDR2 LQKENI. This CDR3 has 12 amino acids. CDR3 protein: CASSPSGDGYTF. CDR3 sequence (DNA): TGTGCCAGCTCACCATCCGGGGATGGCTACACCTTC.

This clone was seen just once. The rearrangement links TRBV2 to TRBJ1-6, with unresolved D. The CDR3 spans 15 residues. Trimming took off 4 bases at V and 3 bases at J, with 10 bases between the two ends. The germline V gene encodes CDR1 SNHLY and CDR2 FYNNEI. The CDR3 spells CASSVAEYYNSPLHF. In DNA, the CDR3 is TGTGCCAGCAGTGTAGCAGAGTACTATAATTCACCCCTCCACTTT. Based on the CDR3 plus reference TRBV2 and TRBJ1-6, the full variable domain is EPEVTQTPSHQVTQMGQEVILRCVPISNHLYFYWYRQILGQKVEFLVSFYNNEISEKSEIFDDQFSVERPDGSNFTLKIRSTKLEDSAMYFCASSVAEYYNSPLHFGNGTRLTVT.

This CDR3 is CASSQPTDGDYGYTF. The DNA for the CDR3 is TGCGCCAGCAGCCAACCCACGGACGGGGACTATGGCTACACCTTC. This chain joins TRBV4-1 and TRBJ1-2; D uncertain. CDR1 and CDR2 from the germline V gene are MGHRA and YSYEKL. V was clipped by 2 bases and J by 3 bases, with 13 bases between them. The CDR3 loop spans 15 amino acids.

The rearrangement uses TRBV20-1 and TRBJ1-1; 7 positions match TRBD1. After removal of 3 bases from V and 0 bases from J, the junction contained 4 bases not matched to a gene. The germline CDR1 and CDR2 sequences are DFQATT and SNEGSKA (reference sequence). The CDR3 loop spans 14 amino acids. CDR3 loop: CSASLGGMNTEAFF. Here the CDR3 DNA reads TGCAGTGCTAGTTTAGGGGGCATGAACACTGAAGCTTTCTTT.

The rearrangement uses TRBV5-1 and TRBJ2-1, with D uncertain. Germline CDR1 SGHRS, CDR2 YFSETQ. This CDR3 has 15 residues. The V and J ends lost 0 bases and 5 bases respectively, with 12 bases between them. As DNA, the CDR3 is TGCGCCAGCAGCTTGGCCGTAGTTAGCAACAATGAGCAGTTCTTC. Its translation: CASSLAVVSNNEQFF.

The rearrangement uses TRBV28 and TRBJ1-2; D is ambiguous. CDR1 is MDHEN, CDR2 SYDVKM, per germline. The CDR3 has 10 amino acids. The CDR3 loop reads CATSSTGYTF. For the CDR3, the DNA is TGTGCTACTTCTTCGACCGGCTACACCTTC.

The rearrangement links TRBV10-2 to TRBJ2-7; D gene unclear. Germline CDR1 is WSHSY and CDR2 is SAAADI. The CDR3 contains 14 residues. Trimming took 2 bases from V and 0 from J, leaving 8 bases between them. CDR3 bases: TGCGCCAGCAGTGAGGCCCCTAGCTCCTACGAGCAGTACTTC. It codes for CASSEAPSSYEQYF.

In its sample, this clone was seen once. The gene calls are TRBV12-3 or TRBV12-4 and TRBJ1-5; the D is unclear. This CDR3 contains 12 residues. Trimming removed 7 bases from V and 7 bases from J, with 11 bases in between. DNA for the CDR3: TGTGCCAGCACTCTGGGGAGACAGCCCCAGCATTTT. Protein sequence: CASTLGRQPQHF.

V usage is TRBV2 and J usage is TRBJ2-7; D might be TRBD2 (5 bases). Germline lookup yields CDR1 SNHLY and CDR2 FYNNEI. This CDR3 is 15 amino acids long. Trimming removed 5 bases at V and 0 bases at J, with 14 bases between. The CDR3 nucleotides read TGTGCCAGCAGTTATGGCTGGACTGACTCCTACGAGCAGTACTTC. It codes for CASSYGWTDSYEQYF.

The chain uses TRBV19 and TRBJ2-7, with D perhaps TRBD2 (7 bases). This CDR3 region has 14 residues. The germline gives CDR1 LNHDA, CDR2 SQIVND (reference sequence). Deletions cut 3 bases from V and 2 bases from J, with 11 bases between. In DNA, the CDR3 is TGTGCCAGTAGTATCCGGGGGGACACCTACGAGCAGTACTTC. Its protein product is CASSIRGDTYEQYF.

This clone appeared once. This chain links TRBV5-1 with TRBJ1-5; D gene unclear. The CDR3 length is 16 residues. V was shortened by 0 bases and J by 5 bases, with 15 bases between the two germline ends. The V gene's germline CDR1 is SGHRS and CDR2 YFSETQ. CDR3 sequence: CASSLGSGAGDQPQHF. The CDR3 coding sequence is TGCGCCAGCAGCTTGGGGTCGGGAGCTGGGGATCAGCCCCAGCATTTT.